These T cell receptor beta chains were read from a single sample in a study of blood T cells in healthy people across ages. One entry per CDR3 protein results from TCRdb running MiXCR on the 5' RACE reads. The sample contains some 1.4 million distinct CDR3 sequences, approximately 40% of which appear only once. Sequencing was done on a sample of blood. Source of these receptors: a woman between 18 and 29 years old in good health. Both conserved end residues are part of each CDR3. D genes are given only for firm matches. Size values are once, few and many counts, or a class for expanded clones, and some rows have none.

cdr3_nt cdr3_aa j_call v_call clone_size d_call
TGTGCCAGCAGTCCCGAACGGGACAGGGGACACGGGCAGTACTTC CASSPERDRGHGQYF TRBJ2-7 TRBV6-9 NA TRBD1
TGTGCCACCAGCAGGGATAGCGGGAGCGCAGATACGCAGTATTTT CATSRDSGSADTQYF TRBJ2-3 TRBV15 NA TRBD2
TGCAGTGCTAGGGACCTCCTAGCGGGAGGAGGGGGTACAGATACGCAGTATTTT CSARDLLAGGGGTDTQYF TRBJ2-3 TRBV20-1 NA TRBD2
TGCGCCAGCAGCCCTGGACTAGCCGCGACGGGGGAGCAGTACTTC CASSPGLAATGEQYF TRBJ2-7 TRBV5-1 NA TRBD2
TGTGCCAGCAGCTTAGAATCTATACCCTACCGGGAGACCCAGTACTTC CASSLESIPYRETQYF TRBJ2-5 TRBV11-2 NA NA
TGTGCCAGCAGTGGACCGGACAGGTTGAACACTGAAGCTTTCTTT CASSGPDRLNTEAFF TRBJ1-1 TRBV6-1 NA TRBD1
TGCAGTGCTAAGTCCCCGAACTATGGCTACACCTTC CSAKSPNYGYTF TRBJ1-2 TRBV20-1 NA NA
TGTGCCAGCAGCTTATCGCTAGCGGGAGTGGTGAACAATGAGCAGTTCTTC CASSLSLAGVVNNEQFF TRBJ2-1 TRBV7-2 NA TRBD2
TGTGCCAGCACCTGGACAGATAACTATGGCTACACCTTC CASTWTDNYGYTF TRBJ1-2 TRBV12-3/TRBV12-4 NA NA
TGTGCCAGCAGTTTAGCGGTATCCGGCACTGAAGCTTTCTTT CASSLAVSGTEAFF TRBJ1-1 TRBV12-3/TRBV12-4 NA NA
TGCGCCAGCAGCCAAGGGGGCGGGGGCAACAAAGAGACCCAGTACTTC CASSQGGGGNKETQYF TRBJ2-5 TRBV4-1 few NA
TGCGCCAGCTGGGGGACTAGCGGGGATACGCAGTATTTT CASWGTSGDTQYF TRBJ2-3 TRBV10-2 once TRBD2
TGTGCCAGCAGCCAAGAAAACAAAAGGGCGCAGTTCTTC CASSQENKRAQFF TRBJ2-1 TRBV4-2 few NA
TGCGCCAGCAGCCAAACGCAGCACAACTATGGCTACACCTTC CASSQTQHNYGYTF TRBJ1-2 TRBV4-1 few NA
TGTGCCTGCAGTCCAGGACTAGCGGGGGGGACTCAAGAGACCCAGTACTTC CACSPGLAGGTQETQYF TRBJ2-5 TRBV12-3/TRBV12-4 NA TRBD2
TGTGCCAGCAGCGGAGGGACAGTCCATGGCTACACCTTC CASSGGTVHGYTF TRBJ1-2 TRBV11-2 few TRBD1
TGTGCCAGCAGCTCCCCGGTGGGGGCTATGTGGAACGAGCAGTACTTC CASSSPVGAMWNEQYF TRBJ2-7 TRBV7-9 NA NA
TGCAGTGCCGGCACAGGGGAAGGGACCCAGTACTTC CSAGTGEGTQYF TRBJ2-5 TRBV20-1 NA TRBD1
TGTGCCAGCACTACCTGGCGGGGTGAAGCTTTCTTT CASTTWRGEAFF TRBJ1-1 TRBV27 once NA
TGTGCCATAGGGACAGGGTACTACGAGCAGTACTTC CAIGTGYYEQYF TRBJ2-7 TRBV6-1 few TRBD1
TGCGCCAGCAGCGTGGACCGGGACGGCACCACAGATACGCAGTATTTT CASSVDRDGTTDTQYF TRBJ2-3 TRBV5-1 few NA
TGTGCCAGCAGTTCCCGGGACAGGGGGCAACATGAGCAGTTCTTC CASSSRDRGQHEQFF TRBJ2-1 TRBV12-3/TRBV12-4 few TRBD1
TGTGCCAGCAGCTGGACAGGGGGCCAAGAGACCCAGTACTTC CASSWTGGQETQYF TRBJ2-5 TRBV5-6 few TRBD1
TGTGCCACCAGTGACCGCGGGGAGACCCAGTACTTC CATSDRGETQYF TRBJ2-5 TRBV24-1 NA NA
TGCAGTGCTAGAGTTCTGGGGGAGACCCAGTACTTC CSARVLGETQYF TRBJ2-5 TRBV20-1 few NA
TGCAGTGCTAGGGCGACAGGGGGGTTTACCTACGATGAGCAGTTCTTC CSARATGGFTYDEQFF TRBJ2-1 TRBV20-1 NA TRBD1
TGCAGCGTGGACGACAGGGGAGGGAGTAGCGGGGGGACCTACAATGAGCAGTTCTTC CSVDDRGGSSGGTYNEQFF TRBJ2-1 TRBV29-1 NA TRBD2
TGTGCCAGCAGCTCGTTAGGGCAGGGGTCCACTGAAGCTTTCTTT CASSSLGQGSTEAFF TRBJ1-1 TRBV5-4 few NA
TGTGCCAGCAGCCCCCGACAGGGGGATTACTATGGCTACACCTTC CASSPRQGDYYGYTF TRBJ1-2 TRBV14 NA TRBD1
TGTGCCAGCAGCGTAGGGGGTGTGGCGGGAGGCACAGATACGCAGTATTTT CASSVGGVAGGTDTQYF TRBJ2-3 TRBV9 NA TRBD2
TGCGCCAGCAGCAGGACTAGCGGGAGGAGGGAGACCCAGTACTTC CASSRTSGRRETQYF TRBJ2-5 TRBV10-2 NA TRBD2
TGTGCTAGCAGCAAAGGAGCTACCGGGACAGGGCCATCTGGGGCCAACGTCCTGACTTTC CASSKGATGTGPSGANVLTF TRBJ2-6 TRBV6-1 NA TRBD1
TGTGCCTGGAGGGGAGCAAAGGCGGCGTACTTC CAWRGAKAAYF TRBJ2-5 TRBV30 few NA
TGTGCCACCAGATCCGAGGGGCCTGAGAAACTGTTTTTT CATRSEGPEKLFF TRBJ1-4 TRBV15 NA NA
TGCGCCAGCAGCTGGGGACAGGGCACAGAGACCCAGTACTTC CASSWGQGTETQYF TRBJ2-5 TRBV5-1 NA TRBD1
TGTGCCAGCAGCATGACAGGGGGCGCGGGCTACACCTTC CASSMTGGAGYTF TRBJ1-2 TRBV11-2 few TRBD1